The rows below give T cell receptor beta chains drawn from one sample of a study of blood T cell repertoires in COVID-19. TCRdb's table, derived via immunoSEQ multiplex PCR, lists solely in-frame clones and lacks some. The profile covers under 250,000 clones, with about 86% appearing a single time and roughly 2.9% taken by the ten largest. The sequencing input was peripheral blood. The receptors were sampled from a man aged 45-65 years with active or convalescent COVID-19. Both conserved end residues are part of each CDR3. A D gene is named only where the DNA matches it firmly. The size of a clone is reported for some rows only, either as once, few or many, or as a class for expanded clones.

TRBV29-1	TRBJ1-1	NA	NA	TGCAGCCCTACTCTAGGGGAAAGCACTGAAGCTTTCTTT	CSPTLGESTEAFF
TRBV19	TRBJ2-5	TRBD1	NA	TGTGCCAGTAGCATTCAATCCGGGACAGGGACGGAGACCCAGTACTTC	CASSIQSGTGTETQYF
TRBV30	TRBJ1-3	NA	NA	TGTGCCTGGGCCATCGGAGCTGGAAACACCATATATTTT	CAWAIGAGNTIYF
TRBV5-1	TRBJ2-7	TRBD2	few	TGCGCCAGCAGGGGCGGACTAGCGGGAGTGGGCGACGAGCAGTACTTC	CASRGGLAGVGDEQYF
TRBV24-1	TRBJ2-1	TRBD1	NA	TGTGCCACCAGCGATTCCCTACCGACAGGGACGGTATACAATGAGCAGTTCTTC	CATSDSLPTGTVYNEQFF
TRBV4-1	TRBJ2-5	TRBD1	NA	TGCGCCAGCAGCCAAACCGGACAGGCCCTGCGCCAAGAGACCCAGTACTTC	CASSQTGQALRQETQYF
TRBV28	TRBJ1-2	NA	NA	TGTGCCAGCAGTTTACTTGGGGCGAAAAGAGCTTATGGCTACACCTTC	CASSLLGAKRAYGYTF
TRBV4-1	TRBJ1-2	NA	few	TGCGCCAGCAGCCGGGCAGGCAACTATGGCTACACCTTC	CASSRAGNYGYTF
TRBV5-4	TRBJ1-5	NA	NA	TGTGCCAGCAGCATGGGAGGTTACAATCAGCCCCAGCATTTT	CASSMGGYNQPQHF
TRBV4-1	TRBJ2-3	TRBD1	NA	TGCGCCAGCAGCCAAGATCGGGACAGGGGACGAGCAGATACGCAGTATTTT	CASSQDRDRGRADTQYF
TRBV6-5	TRBJ1-1	NA	NA	TGTGCCAGCAGTTCCCCAGGGGACACTGAAGCTTTCTTT	CASSSPGDTEAFF
TRBV29-1	TRBJ1-2	NA	few	TGCAGCGTTCGGACAGAGTCCTATGGCTACACCTTC	CSVRTESYGYTF
TRBV15	TRBJ2-7	TRBD2	NA	TGTGCCACCAGCAGAGGCCTGGCGGGAGGTCCCTACGAGCAGTACTTC	CATSRGLAGGPYEQYF
TRBV19	TRBJ2-7	NA	NA	TGTGCCACGAAAGGGGCATACGAGCAGTACTTC	CATKGAYEQYF
TRBV7-8	TRBJ2-2	TRBD1	NA	TGTGCCAGCAGCTCAAGGGCAGGGACAGGGGGCTTTAGGGGAGCCGGGGAGCTGTTTTTT	CASSSRAGTGGFRGAGELFF
TRBV28	TRBJ1-5	TRBD1	NA	TGTGCCAGCAGTCCCCCGGGACAGGGAAACAATCAGCCCCAGCATTTT	CASSPPGQGNNQPQHF
TRBV4-1	TRBJ2-3	NA	NA	TGCGCCAGCAGCCAGCCGGGCACAGATACGCAGTATTTT	CASSQPGTDTQYF
TRBV11-2	TRBJ2-7	NA	NA	TGTGCCAGCAGAGGAGAGGCCCGGAACTCCTACGAGCAGTACTTC	CASRGEARNSYEQYF
TRBV10-3	TRBJ2-5	NA	NA	TGTGCCATCAGTGAGTCTGACAGTCAAGAGACCCAGTACTTC	CAISESDSQETQYF
TRBV7-9	TRBJ1-2	NA	NA	TGTGCCAGCAGCCCATCTCTTTCGGGATCCTATGGCTACACCTTC	CASSPSLSGSYGYTF
TRBV5-4	TRBJ2-2	NA	NA	TGTGCCAGCAGCCCCCGCGGGCCTTACACCGGGGAGCTGTTTTTT	CASSPRGPYTGELFF
TRBV7-2	TRBJ2-7	NA	NA	TGTGCCAGCAGCTTCGGGGGCGAGCAGTACTTC	CASSFGGEQYF
TRBV19	TRBJ2-5	TRBD1	NA	TGTGCCGCCGGGACAGGGACGGGGGAGACCCAGTACTTC	CAAGTGTGETQYF